This is a list of T cell receptor beta chains from one sample in a study of blood T cells in healthy people across ages. TCRdb reprocessed the 5' RACE reads with MiXCR, giving one entry per CDR3 protein. Seen here are around 400,000 distinct CDR3 sequences, 45% to 60% observed once, and the top ten hold about 54%. Specimen: blood. The source is a man aged 60 to 69 in good health. Both conserved end residues are part of each CDR3. D genes are given only for firm matches. Size is stated for part of the rows, as once, few or many counts, or as a class when the clone is expanded.

v_gene	abundance	d_gene	j_gene	CDR3aa
TRBV7-2	NA	NA	TRBJ2-1	CASTSGGTRNEQFF
TRBV5-1	few	TRBD1	TRBJ2-3	CASSSGQGVDTQYF
TRBV12-3/TRBV12-4	NA	NA	TRBJ2-1	CASSLGTRSYNEQFF
TRBV15	NA	NA	TRBJ1-6	CATSRDRATGGGSPLHF
TRBV9	NA	NA	TRBJ2-5	CASSVVYDTGELFLVETQYF
TRBV4-3	NA	TRBD2	TRBJ2-4	CASSQRERGNIQYF
TRBV12-3/TRBV12-4	NA	NA	TRBJ2-5	CASSFQSTQYF
TRBV6-5	NA	TRBD1	TRBJ2-1	CASSHRDRGHNEQFF
TRBV7-2	few	TRBD1	TRBJ2-5	CASSSRTGQETQYF
TRBV20-1	NA	NA	TRBJ1-1	CSASGRSMNTEAFF
TRBV5-1	NA	TRBD2	TRBJ2-3	CASANPASGRAGDTQYF
TRBV29-1	few	NA	TRBJ2-1	CSVDYLTGSYNEQFF
TRBV7-2	NA	NA	TRBJ1-5	CASSLESQVGGQPQHF
TRBV29-1	NA	TRBD2	TRBJ2-7	CSVEGLGAYEQYF
TRBV6-5	NA	NA	TRBJ1-2	CASSSSGGYGYTF
TRBV20-1	few	TRBD2	TRBJ2-1	CSASVGGSPPYNEQFF
TRBV6-2/TRBV6-3	NA	TRBD2	TRBJ2-1	CASRNGTSATRSSSF
TRBV6-1	NA	TRBD2	TRBJ2-1	CASSALSGRASDEQFF
TRBV24-1	many	TRBD2	TRBJ2-1	CATSDQTSGRGVGNEQFF
TRBV20-1	NA	NA	TRBJ1-5	CSVPFGQPQHF
TRBV5-1	NA	NA	TRBJ2-1	CASSPQDWGNEQFF
TRBV25-1	NA	NA	TRBJ1-1	CASRPTMNTEAFF
TRBV28	NA	NA	TRBJ2-3	CASSWTRGDTQYF
TRBV25-1	NA	NA	TRBJ2-1	CASRKLSGNEQFF
TRBV20-1	NA	NA	TRBJ1-2	CSAREFVDVGGYTF
TRBV7-6	few	TRBD1	TRBJ2-7	CASSKTGQGAGEQYF